Listed below are T cell receptor beta chains from one sample, sequenced in a study of cytomegalovirus exposure and HLA in healthy donors. Sequencing was performed with immunoSEQ multiplex PCR; in TCRdb, only in-frame clones are kept and a portion is missing. Of about 280,000 clones listed, roughly 90% are singletons. The sequenced sample was PBMCs. The source is a woman aged 18-30 years in good health and CMV-seronegative. The CDR3 runs from the conserved cysteine through the conserved F or W. D genes are given only for firm matches.

len,d_gene,j_gene,v_gene,CDR3aa
17,.,TRBJ2-5,TRBV4-1,CASSQDGGSAGQETQYF
17,.,TRBJ1-6,TRBV9,CASSVGRREGVNSPLHF
18,.,TRBJ1-6,TRBV21-1,CASSKGGLMDRDNSPLHF
15,TRBD2,TRBJ2-4,TRBV28,CASSLIAGSRDIQYF
15,TRBD1,TRBJ1-1,TRBV25-1,CASSEYYQGATEAFF
15,.,TRBJ1-2,TRBV14,CASSQDLRDRRGYTF
11,.,TRBJ2-7,TRBV29-1,CSVGTDYEQYF
12,.,TRBJ1-1,TRBV15,CATSSWRTEAFF
15,TRBD1,TRBJ1-6,TRBV4-1,CASSQGQGDNSPLHF
14,TRBD2,TRBJ2-1,TRBV10-3,CAISTSGSVDEQFF
14,.,TRBJ2-7,TRBV6-4,CASSEQAVSYEQYF
15,TRBD1,TRBJ1-2,TRBV18,CASSPTGTGGYGYTF
13,.,TRBJ2-7,TRBV14,CASNRAASYEQYF
16,TRBD2,TRBJ2-1,TRBV9,CASSASGTSGYNEQFF
17,.,TRBJ2-2,TRBV4-3,CASSQDSGAGNTGELFF
11,.,TRBJ1-1,TRBV27,CASSRGHEAFF
15,TRBD2,TRBJ2-5,TRBV7-9,CASSLVSGNQETQYF
14,TRBD1,TRBJ1-1,TRBV9,CASSPGTVNTEAFF
13,.,TRBJ2-7,TRBV6-1,CASSGLNSYEQYF
16,TRBD2,TRBJ2-7,TRBV7-2,CASSLAGTSGSYEQYF
14,.,TRBJ2-2,TRBV10-3,CAISALANTGELFF
18,.,TRBJ2-7,TRBV11-2,CASSTGPTSGVSVYEQYF
17,TRBD2,TRBJ2-3,TRBV27,CASSLLRLAGNADTQYF
12,.,TRBJ2-3,TRBV19,CASTGRTDTQYF
16,.,TRBJ2-3,TRBV5-6,CASSLEGEFSTDTQYF
15,.,TRBJ1-5,TRBV2,CASSERQGSNQPQHF
13,TRBD2,TRBJ2-5,TRBV7-7,CASSSGLAETQYF
11,.,TRBJ1-2,TRBV5-8,CASSLLYGYTF
15,TRBD1,TRBJ2-7,TRBV29-1,CSVGPPSGTGGEQYF
14,.,TRBJ2-7,TRBV28,CASSITWGRDEQYF
17,TRBD1,TRBJ1-5,TRBV18,CASSRVSTGEFNQPQHF
11,.,TRBJ1-5,TRBV6-5,CASREDQPQHF
17,.,TRBJ1-1,TRBV28,CATGTQGAGGMNTEAFF
15,.,TRBJ2-3,TRBV7-2,CASSFPPGSGDTQYF
12,.,TRBJ1-4,TRBV28,CASSLNSGKLFF
14,.,TRBJ1-1,TRBV5-1,CASSLDPRNTEAFF
17,.,TRBJ2-1,TRBV21-1,CASSKGDRGPSYNEQFF
16,.,TRBJ1-1,TRBV10-3,CATIMGGKSMNTEAFF
14,TRBD1,TRBJ2-7,TRBV25-1,CASSVRTGGDEQYF
14,.,TRBJ2-7,TRBV7-2,CASSPRGQLYEQYF
13,.,TRBJ1-2,TRBV2,CASQGDIAYGYTF
14,.,TRBJ1-5,TRBV28,CASSPGRNNQPQHF
16,TRBD1,TRBJ1-2,TRBV7-2,CASSLATGGRVYGYTF
17,.,TRBJ1-4,TRBV5-1,CASSLAGGWTTNEKLFF
13,TRBD1,TRBJ1-5,TRBV18,CASSQGAGQPQHF